These 4 T cell receptor beta chains were sequenced from one sample in a study of blood T cell repertoires in COVID-19 (dated by TCRdb to the early 2020s). Library creation used the immunoSEQ multiplex PCR assay. The clones in this table, taken by TCRdb from immuneACCESS, are in-frame only. Not every clone is retained; where verified, under half of the shortfall comes from an unresolved V gene, and the cause of the rest is unknown. Across this sample there are roughly 180,000 clones, with 86% seen only once. Of the sample, less than 25% is held by the ten largest clones. Sequenced: peripheral blood. The receptors originated from a man in his 70s with active or convalescent COVID-19.

V and J are TRBV7-3 and TRBJ1-6, with TRBD1 as a possible D gene (6 bases). Germline V gene lookup returns CDR1 SGHTA and CDR2 FQGTGA. This CDR3 has 15 amino acids. Deletions cut 2 bases from V and 8 bases from J, with 13 bases between. This CDR3 reads CASSLGGLGYSPLHF. The CDR3 coding sequence is TGTGCCAGCAGCTTAGGGGGCCTGGGCTATTCACCCCTCCACTTT.

The sample holds a few counts of this clone. The chain couples TRBV15 to TRBJ2-7; 7 bases map to TRBD2. The CDR3 consists of 17 residues. V lost 4 bases, J lost 2 bases, and 14 bases stayed unmatched. The germline V gene has CDR1 LNHNV and CDR2 YYDKDF (reference sequence). CDR3 protein: CATSKAGRGPGAYEQYF. The CDR3 DNA sequence: TGTGCCACCAGCAAGGCAGGGAGGGGACCGGGAGCCTACGAGCAGTACTTC.

The chain links TRBV11-3 to TRBJ2-3, with a tentative D call TRBD1 (5 bases). Trimming pared 5 bases from V and 1 base from J, leaving 13 bases between. There are 15 residues in the CDR3. CDR1 and CDR2 (germline): SGHNT, YENEEA. The CDR3 reads CASSHSGRGTDTQYF. The DNA of the CDR3 is TGTGCCAGCAGCCACTCCGGCAGGGGCACAGATACGCAGTATTTT.

This clone appeared a few times. The genes are TRBV28 and TRBJ1-1, with 7 bases fitting TRBD1. The CDR3 spans 12 residues. V dropped 2 bases and J dropped 7; count of bases not matched to a gene: 1. Per germline, CDR1 MDHEN and CDR2 SYDVKM. The CDR3 loop is CASSLGQVEAFF. As DNA, the CDR3 is TGTGCCAGCAGTTTAGGACAGGTTGAAGCTTTCTTT.